Following are 32 T cell receptor beta chains from one sample sequenced in a study of memory CD4+ T cells and cytomegalovirus serostatus. The sort gate was single viable CD3+CD4+CD8-CD45RO+ cells for memory CD4+ T cells. Only in-frame clones appear in the TCRdb table, and some are missing; sequencing was by immunoSEQ multiplex PCR. This sample carries about 50,000 clones, 75% to 85% of them seen once, and the ten largest clones take around 0.67%. Sequenced input: memory CD4+ T cells from blood. The receptors were gathered from an adult in good health and CMV-seronegative.

This clone was counted once. The gene calls are TRBV16 and TRBJ1-4, with D possibly TRBD1 on 6 matching bases. Germline-derived CDR1 and CDR2 are KGHSY and FQNENV. Deletions cut 2 bases from V and 6 bases from J, with 10 bases between. The CDR3 consists of 14 residues. The DNA of the CDR3 is TGTGCCAGCAGCCAAGCAGGGGTGGATGAAAAACTGTTTTTT. Translated, it gives CASSQAGVDEKLFF.

The chain employs TRBV27 and TRBJ2-7; 10 bases are shared with TRBD1. The CDR3 totals 15 residues. The V gene end was trimmed by 4 bases and the J gene end by 1 base; junction bases not matched to a gene: 4. CDR1 is MNHEY, CDR2 SMNVEV, per germline (reference sequence). Here the CDR3 reads CASSYQGQGSYEQYF. CDR3 nucleotide sequence: TGTGCCAGCAGTTATCAGGGACAGGGGTCCTACGAGCAGTACTTC.

V gene TRBV7-2 combines with J gene TRBJ2-7, with 12 bases identical to TRBD2. The germline gives CDR1 SGHTA, CDR2 FQGNSA. The CDR3 sequence is 15 residues long. J gave up 5 bases and V 5 bases, and 7 bases lay outside the gene matches. Here the CDR3 reads CASSPLAGGPHEQYF. For the CDR3, the DNA is TGTGCCAGCAGCCCCCTAGCGGGAGGGCCCCACGAGCAGTACTTC.

The chain employs TRBV5-1 and TRBJ2-7; TRBD1 agrees at 7 bases. CDR3 length equals 14 residues. CDR1 is SGHRS and CDR2 is YFSETQ in the germline V gene. V dropped 2 bases and J dropped 5; count of bases not matched to a gene: 7. The CDR3 DNA reads as TGCGCCAGCAGCTTCGGACAGGTGCTAAACGAGCAGTACTTC. As protein: CASSFGQVLNEQYF.

V is TRBV7-3 and J is TRBJ2-3, with TRBD1 matching 10 bases. Germline CDR1 and CDR2: SGHTA and FQGTGA. Trimming cost V 5 bases and J 4 bases; bases outside gene matches: 3. This CDR3 comprises 14 residues. The DNA of the CDR3 is TGTGCCAGCAGCAGGACAGGGGGTTCAGATACGCAGTATTTT. This encodes CASSRTGGSDTQYF.

About this clone: One end of the junction varies from germline; a read error may be responsible. The chain carries TRBV6-5 and TRBJ2-4; either TRBD1 or TRBD2 may fit D (5 bases each). The CDR3 runs to 16 residues. CDR1 is MNHEY and CDR2 is SVGAGI in the germline V gene. In DNA, the CDR3 is TGTGCCAGCAGTAACTCCGCTGGGGGAGCCAAAAACATTCAGTACTTC. Translating gives CASSNSAGGAKNIQYF.

This clone has more than one count but fewer than ten. This chain uses TRBV18 with TRBJ1-1; 7 nucleotides align to TRBD1. The germline V gene encodes CDR1 KGHSH and CDR2 LQKENI. Trimming took 6 bases from V and 1 from J; bases not matched to a gene: 8. This CDR3 is 15 amino acids long. The CDR3 sequence is CASSSVTGKNTEAFF. The CDR3 nucleotides read TGTGCCAGCTCTTCCGTGACAGGGAAGAACACTGAAGCTTTCTTT.

The V and J genes are TRBV9 and TRBJ1-1, with TRBD1 matching 11 bases. V was pared by 4 bases and J by 5 bases, with 13 bases of the junction left unmatched. Per the germline V gene, CDR1 is SGDLS and CDR2 is YYNGEE. This CDR3 is 17 amino acids long. CDR3 DNA: TGTGCCAGCAGCCCACAAGGACAGGGGGCGCGCGGAACTGAAGCTTTCTTT. It encodes CASSPQGQGARGTEAFF.

The chain has TRBV2 and TRBJ2-2, with unresolved D. This CDR3 has 13 amino acids. Germline V gives CDR1 SNHLY, CDR2 FYNNEI. V lost 6 bases and J 3 bases, leaving 8 bases between the germline ends. The CDR3 region is CASRFGDTGELFF. The CDR3 DNA is TGTGCCAGCAGGTTCGGAGACACCGGGGAGCTGTTTTTT.

The genes are TRBV10-3 and TRBJ2-7; 10 nucleotides agree with TRBD2. The CDR3 consists of 12 residues. V dropped 11 bases and J dropped 3; count of bases not matched to a gene: 4. CDR1 and CDR2 (germline): ENHRY, SYGVKD. This CDR3 is CAVRTSGYEQYF. CDR3 DNA sequence: TGTGCCGTAAGGACTAGCGGCTACGAGCAGTACTTC.

The chain couples TRBV5-1 to TRBJ2-2; D tentatively fits TRBD1 or TRBD2 (6 bases each). In germline, CDR1 is SGHRS, CDR2 YFSETQ. Trimming removed 0 bases from V and 6 bases from J, with 9 bases in between. This CDR3 contains 14 residues. In DNA form, the CDR3 reads TGCGCCAGCAGCTTGGACGGGGGCCCCGGGGAGCTGTTTTTT. Its protein product is CASSLDGGPGELFF.

The genes are TRBV5-1 and TRBJ2-1, with 11 bases that match TRBD1. Germline assignment: CDR1 SGHRS and CDR2 YFSETQ. The CDR3 has 15 amino acids. The V and J ends lost 3 bases and 9 bases, in that order; junction bases with no gene match: 8. This CDR3 reads CASSSGQGAIGEQFF. The CDR3 DNA follows: TGCGCCAGCAGCTCTGGACAGGGGGCGATAGGTGAGCAGTTCTTC.

The rearrangement links TRBV5-1 to TRBJ1-2; 7 bases are a match to TRBD1. The CDR3 loop spans 13 amino acids. Germline V gives CDR1 SGHRS, CDR2 YFSETQ. J was trimmed by 4 bases and V by 4 bases; bases with no gene match: 4. The CDR3 sequence: CASSPDRSYGYTF. The CDR3 DNA follows: TGCGCCAGCAGCCCGGACAGGTCCTATGGCTACACCTTC.

The rearrangement links TRBV5-1 to TRBJ2-2; D gene uncertain. V lost 0 bases and J 6 bases, leaving 6 bases between the germline ends. CDR3 length equals 13 residues. The V gene's germline CDR1 is SGHRS and CDR2 YFSETQ. DNA of the CDR3: TGCGCCAGCAGCTTGGCGGAGCCCGGGGAGCTGTTTTTT. Encoded protein: CASSLAEPGELFF. Based on the CDR3 plus reference TRBV5-1 and TRBJ2-2, the full variable domain is KAGVTQTPRYLIKTRGQQVTLSCSPISGHRSVSWYQQTPGQGLQFLFEYFSETQRNKGNFPGRFSGRQFSNSRSEMNVSTLELGDSALYLCASSLAEPGELFFGEGSRLTVL.

The chain carries TRBV5-6 and TRBJ2-1; TRBD2 matches 7 bases. V shed 0 bases and J 7 bases; nucleotides not matched to a gene: 13. This CDR3 has 17 residues. CDR1 SGHDT and CDR2 YYEEEE come from the germline V gene. This chain's CDR3 is CASSLERGRTHLNEQFF. The CDR3 nucleotides are TGTGCCAGCAGCTTGGAGCGGGGACGGACCCACCTAAATGAGCAGTTCTTC.

The chain employs TRBV6-1 and TRBJ2-5, with D uncertain. V lost 6 bases to trimming and J lost 1 base, with 0 bases between them. Germline CDR1 MNHNS, CDR2 SASEGT. The CDR3 contains 10 residues. The CDR3 DNA reads TGTGCCAGCAGCCAAGAGACCCAGTACTTC. It translates to CASSQETQYF.

Only a few counts were recorded for this clone. The chain joins TRBV9 to TRBJ2-3; the D gene is possibly TRBD1 (6 bases). Germline V gene lookup returns CDR1 SGDLS and CDR2 YYNGEE. The V end was cut by 4 bases, the J end by 3 bases, with 9 bases between. The CDR3 loop spans 13 amino acids. Written as DNA, the CDR3 is TGTGCCAGCAGCTTCCAGGGGACAGATACGCAGTATTTT. Translation: CASSFQGTDTQYF.

This clone has only one observation. The V call is TRBV10-3, the J call TRBJ2-7; D ambiguous. The germline CDR1 and CDR2 sequences are ENHRY and SYGVKD. This CDR3 contains 15 residues. V gave up 7 bases and J gave up 1 base, with 17 bases separating them. The CDR3 loop is CAITEKPGSSYEQYF. The CDR3 bases are TGTGCCATCACCGAAAAGCCGGGTTCTTCCTACGAGCAGTACTTC.

The chain employs TRBV5-1 and TRBJ1-1, with unresolved D. The CDR3 sequence is 14 residues long. Germline V gives CDR1 SGHRS, CDR2 YFSETQ. The V gene lost 0 bases and the J gene lost 1 base, with 7 bases spanning the gap. The CDR3 sequence: CASSLGRQNTEAFF. CDR3 nucleotides: TGCGCCAGCAGCTTGGGGCGGCAGAACACTGAAGCTTTCTTT. The full variable domain, rest sourced from reference TRBV5-1 and TRBJ1-1, is KAGVTQTPRYLIKTRGQQVTLSCSPISGHRSVSWYQQTPGQGLQFLFEYFSETQRNKGNFPGRFSGRQFSNSRSEMNVSTLELGDSALYLCASSLGRQNTEAFFGQGTRLTVV.

The rearrangement uses TRBV7-2 and TRBJ2-1; D is perhaps TRBD2 (5 bases). The V end was cut by 1 base, the J end by 5 bases, with 15 bases between. CDR3 length: 16 amino acids. CDR1 and CDR2 from the germline V gene are SGHTA and FQGNSA. For the CDR3, the DNA is TGTGCCAGCAGCTTAGGTACGCGGAGGCGAAACAATGAGCAGTTCTTC. Amino acid sequence: CASSLGTRRRNNEQFF.

V is TRBV6-6 and J is TRBJ2-7, with D perhaps TRBD1 (6 bases). CDR1 and CDR2 from the germline V gene are MNHNY and SVGAGI (reference sequence). Deletions cut 7 bases from V and 3 bases from J, with 16 bases between. This CDR3 spans 14 amino acids. CDR3 DNA sequence: TGTGCCAGCAAAATAAGACAGGCGGGCTACGAGCAGTACTTC. Its translation: CASKIRQAGYEQYF.

The chain combines TRBV5-1 with TRBJ2-1; D unresolved. Germline-derived CDR1 and CDR2 are SGHRS and YFSETQ. Trimming took 0 bases from V and 4 from J, leaving 14 bases between them. The CDR3 runs to 16 residues. The DNA for the CDR3 is TGCGCCAGCAGCTTGGAGGCGAGTATCGGATACAATGAGCAGTTCTTC. It is translated as CASSLEASIGYNEQFF.

The chain joins TRBV27 to TRBJ2-7, with D perhaps matching TRBD2 (6 bases). CDR1 is MNHEY, CDR2 SMNVEV, per germline (reference sequence). The V gene lost 5 bases and the J gene lost 1 base, with 15 bases spanning the gap. CDR3 length: 15 amino acids. CDR3 nucleotides: TGTGCCAGCAGTCCCGGTAGGGGAGGATCCTACGAGCAGTACTTC. Residues: CASSPGRGGSYEQYF.

CDR3 protein: CASSELGTGEEKLFF. CDR3 sequence (DNA): TGTGCCAGCAGTGAACTCGGGACAGGGGAAGAAAAACTGTTTTTT. The chain links TRBV25-1 to TRBJ1-4; TRBD1 matches at 10 bases. From germline, CDR1 is MGHDK and CDR2 SYGVNS. The CDR3 contains 15 residues. The V and J ends lost 2 bases and 8 bases, in that order; junction bases with no gene match: 5.

V is TRBV7-2 and J is TRBJ2-7; perhaps TRBD2 as D (6 bases). The V gene's germline CDR1 is SGHTA and CDR2 FQGNSA. The CDR3 runs 15 residues. V lost 5 bases and J 0 bases, leaving 14 bases between the germline ends. Here the CDR3 reads CASSTEWGVSYEQYF. In nucleotides, the CDR3 is TGTGCCAGCAGCACCGAGTGGGGGGTCTCCTACGAGCAGTACTTC.

The V gene is TRBV12-5, the J gene TRBJ2-2; TRBD1 matches at 7 bases. The germline V gene encodes CDR1 LGHNT and CDR2 FRNRAP. The CDR3 is made up of 13 amino acids. The CDR3 region has the DNA TGTGCCACCACCAGGGACAGCTCCGGGGAGCTGTTTTTT. Its protein product is CATTRDSSGELFF.

This clone was seen a handful of times. The chain is built from TRBV28 and TRBJ1-5; maybe TRBD1 (5 bases). V lost 3 bases to trimming and J lost 2 bases, with 11 bases between them. Germline values: CDR1 MDHEN, CDR2 SYDVKM. There are 15 residues in the CDR3. This chain's CDR3 is CASSFGGSGNQPQHF. CDR3 coding DNA: TGTGCCAGCAGTTTTGGGGGTTCGGGCAATCAGCCCCAGCATTTT.

This chain uses TRBV28 with TRBJ1-5; D ambiguous. CDR3 length equals 13 residues. Trimming took off 7 bases at V and 3 bases at J, with 10 bases between the two ends. CDR1 is MDHEN, CDR2 SYDVKM, per germline. As DNA, the CDR3 is TGTGCCAGCACTGACATGAACAATCAGCCCCAGCATTTT. Its protein product is CASTDMNNQPQHF.

The chain couples TRBV30 to TRBJ1-5; no firm D call. Looked up from germline, CDR1 is GTSNPN and CDR2 is SVGIG (reference sequence). The CDR3 loop spans 15 amino acids. The V end lost 2 bases, the J end lost 4 bases, and 15 bases lay between the germline ends. In DNA, the CDR3 is TGTGCCTGGAGTTTAGGAGGAGAAGGAAATCAGCCCCAGCATTTT. Protein sequence: CAWSLGGEGNQPQHF.

The rearrangement links TRBV2 to TRBJ2-1; possible D gene TRBD1, 6 bases. V lost 5 bases to trimming and J lost 7 bases, with 27 bases between them. The CDR3 loop spans 18 amino acids. The germline gives CDR1 SNHLY, CDR2 FYNNEI. The CDR3 region has the DNA TGTGCCAGCAGTCAAACCCGTAGGGTTAATCAGGGGTTGAATGAGCAGTTCTTC. As protein: CASSQTRRVNQGLNEQFF.

The chain couples TRBV5-1 to TRBJ2-7; the D call may be TRBD1 or TRBD2 (5 bases each). Germline V gene data show CDR1 as SGHRS and CDR2 as YFSETQ. Trimming removed 4 bases at V and 6 bases at J, with 17 bases between. The CDR3 consists of 14 residues. The CDR3: CASSPQRQGSEQYF. For the CDR3, the DNA is TGCGCCAGCAGCCCCCAGCGGCAGGGTAGCGAGCAGTACTTC.

The chain couples TRBV28 to TRBJ2-7; 7 nucleotides align to TRBD1. Germline CDR1 reads MDHEN; CDR2 reads SYDVKM. With 3 bases clipped from V and 6 bases from J, the junction kept 8 bases outside the gene matches. The CDR3 totals 14 residues. The chain's CDR3 is CASSLPGQSVEQYF. As DNA, the CDR3 is TGTGCCAGCAGTTTGCCGGGACAGTCGGTCGAGCAGTACTTC.